The source of this T cell receptor (beta chain) is a study of control samples from healthy donors and cancer patients. This CDR3 is built from 15 residues. Looked up from germline, CDR1 is MNHEY and CDR2 is SVGAGI. The ends lost 6 bases at V and 4 bases at J; junction bases unmatched: 10. In its sample, this clone was seen once. This table comes from immunoSEQ multiplex PCR, and its TCRdb copy is limited to in-frame clones, with some not included. There are 85,000 to 90,000 clones in the sample; around nine tenths occur only once, and 20% to 25% lies in the top ten. The V call is TRBV6-5, the J call TRBJ2-3; 7 bases match TRBD1. Sequenced material: blood. The receptor comes from a man between 25 and 39 years old in good health. Here the CDR3 reads CASRRQGSRPDTQYF. DNA of the CDR3: TGTGCCAGCAGGCGACAGGGTAGTCGCCCAGATACGCAGTATTTT.